The 27 T cell receptor beta chains presented below share a single source sample, sequenced in a study of blood T cell repertoires in COVID-19. The table came from immunoSEQ multiplex PCR; TCRdb's copy has only in-frame clones and leaves some out. Of under 400,000 clones in the sample, 87% were seen once. The sequenced material came from peripheral blood. The receptors stem from a woman in her 30s with COVID-19, enrolled during active disease.

This chain joins TRBV2 and TRBJ2-7; TRBD2 agrees at 14 bases. Trimming at V came to 6 bases and at J to 4 bases, leaving 5 bases not matched to a gene. The CDR3 spans 15 residues. Germline CDR1 is SNHLY and CDR2 is FYNNEI. CDR3: CASRGTSGRSYEQYF. The CDR3 DNA follows: TGTGCCAGCAGGGGGACTAGCGGGAGATCGTACGAGCAGTACTTC.

J is TRBJ2-5 and V is TRBV9; the match to TRBD1 covers 7 bases. The CDR3 loop spans 14 amino acids. The junction had 7 bases not matched to a gene; V was cut back by 6 bases and J by 2 bases. From germline, CDR1 is SGDLS and CDR2 YYNGEE. The DNA of the CDR3 is TGTGCCAGCAACCTCGGGACAGCTCAAGAGACCCAGTACTTC. It is translated as CASNLGTAQETQYF.

The V call is TRBV6-1, the J call TRBJ2-3; D is uncertain. Germline loops: CDR1 MNHNS, CDR2 SASEGT. The CDR3 is 16 residues long. The V end was cut by 2 bases, the J end by 1 base, with 13 bases between. CDR3 sequence (DNA): TGTGCCAGCAGTGAATGGTTTGGCCCCCGCACAGATACGCAGTATTTT. It translates to CASSEWFGPRTDTQYF.

This chain connects TRBV7-9 to TRBJ2-6, with D perhaps TRBD1 (5 bases). V was trimmed by 0 bases and J by 4 bases, leaving 13 bases between them. CDR3 length: 17 residues. CDR1 is SEHNR and CDR2 is FQNEAQ in the germline V gene (reference sequence). The CDR3 sequence is CASSLAQGWSGANVLTF. CDR3 sequence (DNA): TGTGCCAGCAGCTTAGCGCAGGGTTGGTCCGGGGCCAACGTCCTGACTTTC.

For this clone: The same CDR3 is also encoded by other DNA sequences in this sample. J is TRBJ1-5 and V is TRBV5-1; D is unresolved. Looked up from germline, CDR1 is SGHRS and CDR2 is YFSETQ. The CDR3 is made up of 14 amino acids. The V gene lost 0 bases and the J gene lost 2 bases, with 6 bases spanning the gap. In nucleotides, the CDR3 is TGCGCCAGCAGCTTGGGTGCGGGCAATCAGCCCCAGCATTTT. Translated: CASSLGAGNQPQHF.

This chain links TRBV7-2 with TRBJ1-6; a weak D match, TRBD1 (6 bases). Germline V lookup: CDR1 SGHTA, CDR2 FQGNSA. Trimming took off 5 bases at V and 7 bases at J, with 12 bases between the two ends. The CDR3 extends over 14 amino acids. The CDR3 nucleotides read TGTGCCAGCAGCCCCTCAGGGGTCAATTCACCCCTCCACTTT. It translates to CASSPSGVNSPLHF.

This rearrangement joins TRBV19 to TRBJ2-7, with 9 nucleotides matching TRBD2. The CDR3 loop spans 14 amino acids. J gave up 2 bases and V 5 bases, and 4 bases lay outside the gene matches. Germline values: CDR1 LNHDA, CDR2 SQIVND (reference sequence). Written as DNA, the CDR3 is TGTGCCAGTAGTCCTCAGCGGGGGGCCTACGAGCAGTACTTC. Translated: CASSPQRGAYEQYF.

This chain uses TRBV10-3 with TRBJ2-3; a possible D gene is TRBD1 (6 bases). Germline CDR1 and CDR2: ENHRY and SYGVKD. CDR3 length: 12 residues. V dropped 8 bases and J dropped 6 bases, with 12 bases sitting between them. The chain's CDR3 is CAIGYRADTQYF. CDR3 DNA: TGTGCCATCGGTTACAGGGCCGATACGCAGTATTTT.

Note on this clone: At the DNA level, this CDR3 is encoded by other sequences in the same sample as well. The genes are TRBV18 and TRBJ2-2, with TRBD2 matching over 10 bases. Germline trimming cut 3 bases from V and 1 base from J; bases unmatched to any gene: 2. Germline CDR1 and CDR2: KGHSH and LQKENI. CDR3 length: 16 residues. The CDR3 DNA sequence: TGTGCCAGCTCACCGAGGACTAGCGGGAACACCGGGGAGCTGTTTTTT. It specifies CASSPRTSGNTGELFF. Based on the CDR3 plus reference TRBV18 and TRBJ2-2, the full variable domain is NAGVMQNPRHLVRRRGQEARLRCSPMKGHSHVYWYRQLPEEGLKFMVYLQKENIIDESGMPKERFSAEFPKEGPSILRIQQVVRGDSAAYFCASSPRTSGNTGELFFGEGSRLTVL.

The chain joins TRBV9 to TRBJ2-3; a weak D match, TRBD2 (6 bases). Germline assignment: CDR1 SGDLS and CDR2 YYNGEE. The V gene lost 4 bases and the J gene lost 4 bases, with 16 bases spanning the gap. The CDR3 is made up of 15 amino acids. CDR3 sequence (DNA): TGTGCCAGCAGCCCTCTAGGCGGGGCGGCAGATACGCAGTATTTT. This codes for CASSPLGGAADTQYF.

This clone was counted a single time. The rearrangement uses TRBV5-5 and TRBJ2-3; a weak D match, TRBD2 (5 bases). The CDR3 spans 17 residues. Germline CDR1 reads SGHKS; CDR2 reads YYEKEE (reference sequence). Trimming cost V 0 bases and J 0 bases, with 14 bases left between them. Written as DNA, the CDR3 is TGTGCCAGCAGCTTGGCCGAGACTACCCCTAGCACAGATACGCAGTATTTT. Amino acids: CASSLAETTPSTDTQYF.

The V gene is TRBV21-1, the J gene TRBJ2-2; whether TRBD2, the table's D call, matches the DNA was not checked. TRBV21-1 is a pseudogene segment. This CDR3 comprises 17 residues. The CDR3 nucleotides read TGTGCCAGCAGCATTAGGACCGGGACTAGCGTGGCCGGGGAGCTGTTTTTT. Protein: CASSIRTGTSVAGELFF.

The chain carries TRBV12-3 or TRBV12-4 and TRBJ2-2; D gene ambiguous. V was pared by 8 bases and J by 3 bases, with 4 bases between. This CDR3 has 11 amino acids. This chain's CDR3 is CASSYTGELFF. CDR3 coding DNA: TGTGCCAGCTCATACACCGGGGAGCTGTTTTTT.

The chain has TRBV27 and TRBJ2-7, with 8 bases that match TRBD2. The V and J ends lost 5 bases and 4 bases, in that order; junction bases with no gene match: 10. The CDR3 covers 15 residues. CDR1 and CDR2 from the germline V gene are MNHEY and SMNVEV (reference sequence). CDR3 nucleotide sequence: TGTGCCAGCAGTCCCAGGGGTAGCGGGAAGTACGAGCAGTACTTC. This translates into CASSPRGSGKYEQYF.

This clone was observed once. V is TRBV19 and J is TRBJ2-4; no clear D. The CDR3 loop spans 12 amino acids. The germline CDR1 and CDR2 sequences are LNHDA and SQIVND (reference sequence). V lost 1 base and J 13 bases, leaving 11 bases between the germline ends. CDR3 DNA: TGTGCCAGTAGTATAGCCGGGTTAATGCAGTACTTC. This encodes CASSIAGLMQYF.

V and J are TRBV25-1 and TRBJ1-2, with D perhaps TRBD1 (5 bases). The CDR3 loop spans 14 amino acids. Trimming removed 4 bases from V and 3 bases from J, with 12 bases in between. Germline CDR1 is MGHDK and CDR2 is SYGVNS. CDR3 protein: CASSGWRGDYGYTF. The DNA of the CDR3 is TGTGCCAGCAGTGGATGGAGGGGCGACTATGGCTACACCTTC.

The chain employs TRBV7-8 and TRBJ2-7, with TRBD2 identical over 8 bases. The germline V gene encodes CDR1 SGHVS and CDR2 FQNEAQ. The J segment lost 2 bases and the V segment lost 5 bases, leaving 5 bases of the junction unmatched. There are 14 residues in the CDR3. The CDR3: CASSPAGGAYEQYF. The CDR3, as DNA: TGTGCCAGCAGCCCCGCGGGAGGCGCCTACGAGCAGTACTTC. Together with reference TRBV7-8 and TRBJ2-7, the CDR3 gives the full variable domain: GAGVSQSPRYKVAKRGQDVALRCDPISGHVSLFWYQQALGQGPEFLTYFQNEAQLDKSGLPSDRFFAERPEGSVSTLKIQRTQQEDSAVYLCASSPAGGAYEQYFGPGTRLTVT.

This clone was counted once. The V and J genes are TRBV5-6 and TRBJ1-1, with 10 bases aligning to TRBD1. The CDR3 runs 15 residues. The ends lost 2 bases at V and 5 bases at J; junction bases unmatched: 6. Germline V gene data show CDR1 as SGHDT and CDR2 as YYEEEE. In DNA form, the CDR3 reads TGTGCCAGCAGCTTTGACAGGGGGCGCAGAACTGAAGCTTTCTTT. It codes for CASSFDRGRRTEAFF.

The count of this clone is one. The chain combines TRBV12-3 or TRBV12-4 with TRBJ1-5, with D uncertain. The CDR3 contains 12 residues. V shed 9 bases and J shed 6 bases, with 12 bases lying between them. The CDR3 loop is CASKNSVQPQHF. In DNA form, the CDR3 reads TGTGCCAGTAAGAATAGCGTTCAGCCCCAGCATTTT.

The rearrangement joins TRBV4-2 to TRBJ2-1, with D tentatively TRBD2 (6 bases). Trimming stripped 4 bases from V and 10 bases from J, with 23 bases between. CDR3 length: 16 residues. Germline V gives CDR1 LGHNA, CDR2 YNFKEQ. This chain's CDR3 is CASSRERDSAWKEQFF. In DNA form, the CDR3 reads TGTGCCAGCAGCCGAGAACGGGACTCAGCCTGGAAGGAGCAGTTCTTC.

The rearrangement uses TRBV29-1 and TRBJ2-5; possibly TRBD1 for D (5 bases). Germline loops: CDR1 SQVTM, CDR2 ANQGSEA. V lost 1 base to trimming and J lost 1 base, with 10 bases between them. The CDR3 is made up of 14 amino acids. The CDR3 DNA follows: TGCAGCGTTGAAGTGCAGGGCCGCCAAGAGACCCAGTACTTC. Protein: CSVEVQGRQETQYF.

About this clone itself: One end of the junction varies from germline; a read error may be responsible. This rearrangement joins TRBV7-2 to TRBJ1-5; 8 positions agree with TRBD1. The germline V gene encodes CDR1 SGHTA and CDR2 FQGNSA. The CDR3 loop spans 15 amino acids. CDR3 coding DNA: TGTGCCAGCAGCTTACGATCAGGGGGCAACCAGCCCCAGCATTTT. Translation: CASSLRSGGNQPQHF.

This clone was counted a single time. The chain combines TRBV29-1 with TRBJ1-3, with D unclear. V lost 7 bases, J lost 4 bases, and 8 bases lay in between. CDR1 is SQVTM, CDR2 ANQGSEA, per germline. The CDR3 spans 11 residues. CDR3 DNA sequence: TGCAGCGGGCGGGTCGGAAACACCATATATTTT. Translated: CSGRVGNTIYF.

The J gene is TRBJ2-1, the V gene TRBV4-3; 7 bases agree with TRBD2. Germline V gene lookup returns CDR1 LGHNA and CDR2 YSLEER. Unmatched junction bases numbered 8, after V lost 3 bases and J lost 3 bases. The CDR3 runs to 16 residues. CDR3 bases: TGCGCCAGCAGCCATGACCGCGGGGGATACTACAATGAGCAGTTCTTC. Its translation: CASSHDRGGYYNEQFF.

The chain employs TRBV9 and TRBJ1-2, with 10 bases fitting TRBD1. The CDR3 extends over 16 amino acids. Germline trimming cut 3 bases from V and 8 bases from J; bases unmatched to any gene: 13. Germline V CDR1 and CDR2: SGDLS, YYNGEE. The CDR3 region has the DNA TGTGCCAGCAGCGCATTCTCCTCGACAGGGGGCTTGGGCTACACCTTC. Amino acids: CASSAFSSTGGLGYTF.

The chain joins TRBV11-2 to TRBJ1-5; D remains ambiguous. V lost 5 bases, J lost 2 bases, and 7 bases lay in between. The germline CDR1 and CDR2 sequences are SGHAT and FQNNGV. CDR3 length: 13 amino acids. The DNA for the CDR3 is TGTGCCAGCAGCCTATACGGCAATCAGCCCCAGCATTTT. The encoded protein is CASSLYGNQPQHF.

The chain is built from TRBV6-5 and TRBJ1-4; weak D call: TRBD1 (5 bases). In germline, CDR1 is MNHEY, CDR2 SVGAGI. This CDR3 spans 12 amino acids. Trimming stripped 10 bases from V and 5 bases from J, with 11 bases between. The chain's CDR3 is CATRRGNEKLFF. Here the CDR3 DNA reads TGTGCCACCCGGCGGGGGAATGAAAAACTGTTTTTT.